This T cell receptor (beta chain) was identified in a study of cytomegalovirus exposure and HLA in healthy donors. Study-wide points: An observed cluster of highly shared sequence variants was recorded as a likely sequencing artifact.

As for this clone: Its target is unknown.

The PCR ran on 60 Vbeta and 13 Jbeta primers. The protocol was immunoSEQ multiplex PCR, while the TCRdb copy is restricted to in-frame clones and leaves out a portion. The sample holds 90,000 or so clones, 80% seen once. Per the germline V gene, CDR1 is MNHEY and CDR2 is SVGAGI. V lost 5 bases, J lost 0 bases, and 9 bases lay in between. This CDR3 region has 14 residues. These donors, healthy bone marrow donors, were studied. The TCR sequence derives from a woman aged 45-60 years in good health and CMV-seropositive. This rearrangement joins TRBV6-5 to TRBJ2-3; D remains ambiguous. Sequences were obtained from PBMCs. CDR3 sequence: CASSGGESTDTQYF. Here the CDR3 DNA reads TGTGCCAGCAGTGGCGGAGAGAGCACAGATACGCAGTATTTT.